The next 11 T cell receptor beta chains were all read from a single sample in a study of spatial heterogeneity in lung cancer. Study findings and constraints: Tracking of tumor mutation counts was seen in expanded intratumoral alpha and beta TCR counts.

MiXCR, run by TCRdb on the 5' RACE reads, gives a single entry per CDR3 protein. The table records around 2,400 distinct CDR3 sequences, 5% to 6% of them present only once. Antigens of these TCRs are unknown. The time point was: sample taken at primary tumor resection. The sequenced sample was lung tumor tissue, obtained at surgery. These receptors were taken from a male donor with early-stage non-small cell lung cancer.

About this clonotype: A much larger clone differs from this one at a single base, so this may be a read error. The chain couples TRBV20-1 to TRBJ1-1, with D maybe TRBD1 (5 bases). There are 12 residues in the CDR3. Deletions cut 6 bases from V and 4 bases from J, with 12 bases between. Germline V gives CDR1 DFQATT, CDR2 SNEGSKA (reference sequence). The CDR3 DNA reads TGCAGTGCCCAGTGCGGGGCCACTGAAGCTTTCTTT. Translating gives CSAQCGATEAFF.

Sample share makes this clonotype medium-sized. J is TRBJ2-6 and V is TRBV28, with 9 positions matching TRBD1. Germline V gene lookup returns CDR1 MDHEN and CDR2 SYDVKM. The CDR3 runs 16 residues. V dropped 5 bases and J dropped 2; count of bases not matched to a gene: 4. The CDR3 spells CASSPDRGTGANVLTF. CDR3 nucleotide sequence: TGTGCCAGCAGTCCCGACAGGGGGACTGGGGCCAACGTCCTGACTTTC.

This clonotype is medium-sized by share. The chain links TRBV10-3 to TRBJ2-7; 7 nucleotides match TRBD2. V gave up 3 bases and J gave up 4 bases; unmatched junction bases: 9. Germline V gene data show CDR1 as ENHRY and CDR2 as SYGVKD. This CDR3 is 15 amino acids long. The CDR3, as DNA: TGTGCCATCAGTGATCCCCCGGGGGGAGAGTACGAGCAGTACTTC. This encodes CAISDPPGGEYEQYF.

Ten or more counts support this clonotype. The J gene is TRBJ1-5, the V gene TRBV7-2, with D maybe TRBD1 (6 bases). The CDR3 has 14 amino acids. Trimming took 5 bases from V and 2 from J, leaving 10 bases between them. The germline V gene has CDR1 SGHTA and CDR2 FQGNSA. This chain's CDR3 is CASSIQGGNQPQHF. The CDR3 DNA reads TGTGCCAGCAGCATACAGGGAGGCAATCAGCCCCAGCATTTT.

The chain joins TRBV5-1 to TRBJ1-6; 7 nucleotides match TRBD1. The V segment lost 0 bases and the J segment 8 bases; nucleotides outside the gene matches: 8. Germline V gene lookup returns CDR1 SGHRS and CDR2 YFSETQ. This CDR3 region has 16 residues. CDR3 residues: CASSLEGQEIYSPLHF. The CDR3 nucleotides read TGCGCCAGCAGCTTGGAAGGACAGGAAATTTATTCACCCCTCCACTTT.

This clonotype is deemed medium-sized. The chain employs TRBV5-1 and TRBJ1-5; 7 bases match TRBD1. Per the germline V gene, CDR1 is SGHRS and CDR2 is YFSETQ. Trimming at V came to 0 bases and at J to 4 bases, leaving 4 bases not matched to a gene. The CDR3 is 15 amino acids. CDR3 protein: CASSLAGTANQPQHF. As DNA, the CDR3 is TGCGCCAGCAGCTTGGCCGGGACAGCTAATCAGCCCCAGCATTTT.

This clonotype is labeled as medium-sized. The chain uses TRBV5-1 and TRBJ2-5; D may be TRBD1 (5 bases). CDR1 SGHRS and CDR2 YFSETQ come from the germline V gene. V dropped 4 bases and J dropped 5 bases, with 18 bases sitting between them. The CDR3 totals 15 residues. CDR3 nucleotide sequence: TGCGCCAGCAGCACCCCGACAGACCCACGGGAGACCCAGTACTTC. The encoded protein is CASSTPTDPRETQYF.

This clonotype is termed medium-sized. CDR3: CASSFLSGTEAFF. CDR3 in DNA: TGTGCCAGCAGTTTTTTAAGTGGGACTGAAGCTTTCTTT. This chain uses TRBV12-3 or TRBV12-4 with TRBJ1-1; no definite D call. Trimming pared 3 bases from V and 5 bases from J, leaving 10 bases between. The CDR3 is 13 residues long.

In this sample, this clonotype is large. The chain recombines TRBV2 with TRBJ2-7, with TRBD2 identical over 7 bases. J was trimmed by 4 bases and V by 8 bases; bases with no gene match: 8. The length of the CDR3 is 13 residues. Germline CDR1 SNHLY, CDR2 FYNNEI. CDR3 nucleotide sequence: TGTGCCAGCTGGGAGGGGAGCCATTACGAGCAGTACTTC. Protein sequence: CASWEGSHYEQYF.

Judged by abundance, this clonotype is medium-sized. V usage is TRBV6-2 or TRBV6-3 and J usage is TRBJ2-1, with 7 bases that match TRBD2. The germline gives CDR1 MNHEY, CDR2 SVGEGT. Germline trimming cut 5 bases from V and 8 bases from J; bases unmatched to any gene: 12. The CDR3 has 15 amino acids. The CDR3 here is CASSTGSTSLDEQFF. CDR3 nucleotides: TGTGCCAGCAGTACTGGGTCGACTAGCTTGGATGAGCAGTTCTTC.

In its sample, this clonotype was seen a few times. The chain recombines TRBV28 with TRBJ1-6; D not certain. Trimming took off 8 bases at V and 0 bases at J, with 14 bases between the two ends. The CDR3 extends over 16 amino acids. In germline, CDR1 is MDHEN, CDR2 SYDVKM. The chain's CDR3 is CASYNTEDSYNSPLHF. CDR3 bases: TGTGCCAGCTATAATACCGAAGACTCCTATAATTCACCCCTCCACTTT.